These 22 T cell receptor beta chains were sequenced from one sample in a study of OX40 agonist ivuxolimab in advanced cancers. Here immunoSEQ multiplex PCR was the method, and the copy in TCRdb shows in-frame clones only, minus some. The sample contains around 25,000 clones, over 65% of which appear only once. The sample in question was CD4+ or CD8+ T cells sorted from blood, obtained in a trial of the OX40 agonist ivuxolimab. The receptors derive from an adult with an advanced solid tumor such as melanoma, head and neck, liver or kidney cancer.

The chain couples TRBV27 to TRBJ1-1, with D possibly TRBD1 on 6 matching bases. CDR3 size: 15 residues. Germline CDR1 is MNHEY and CDR2 is SMNVEV (reference sequence). Trimming stripped 5 bases from V and 4 bases from J, with 17 bases between. CDR3 loop: CASSTNRVGSTEAFF. Here the CDR3 DNA reads TGTGCCAGCAGTACCAACAGGGTGGGGAGCACTGAAGCTTTCTTT.

This clone was detected a few times. The J gene is TRBJ2-6, the V gene TRBV6-5, with TRBD1 matching over 8 bases. The germline gives CDR1 MNHEY, CDR2 SVGAGI. J was trimmed by 4 bases and V by 5 bases; bases with no gene match: 4. The CDR3 is 15 residues long. The CDR3 sequence is CASSRQGPGANVLTF. The CDR3 DNA sequence: TGTGCCAGCAGTCGACAGGGGCCCGGGGCCAACGTCCTGACTTTC.

The V gene is TRBV7-2, the J gene TRBJ2-3; TRBD2 aligns across 8 bases. With V trimmed by 8 bases and J by 6 bases, 13 bases remained unmatched. The CDR3 runs 15 residues. CDR1 and CDR2 from the germline V gene are SGHTA and FQGNSA. Written as DNA, the CDR3 is TGTGCCAGCTCCATTAGCGGGGCCCCCGGCGATACGCAGTATTTT. Its translation is CASSISGAPGDTQYF.

Judged by abundance, this clone is medium-sized. CDR3 residues: CASSSAGTVNQPQHF. In DNA, the CDR3 is TGTGCCAGCAGTTCCGCCGGGACAGTGAATCAGCCCCAGCATTTT. This sequence joins TRBV2 and TRBJ1-5; 7 bases fit TRBD1. CDR1 and CDR2 from the germline V gene are SNHLY and FYNNEI. The CDR3 sequence is 15 residues long. Germline trimming cut 5 bases from V and 4 bases from J; bases unmatched to any gene: 8. Full variable domain (missing parts from reference TRBV2 and TRBJ1-5): EPEVTQTPSHQVTQMGQEVILRCVPISNHLYFYWYRQILGQKVEFLVSFYNNEISEKSEIFDDQFSVERPDGSNFTLKIRSTKLEDSAMYFCASSSAGTVNQPQHFGDGTRLSIL.

This clone was observed a few times. V usage is TRBV7-2 and J usage is TRBJ1-5; weak D call: TRBD1 (6 bases). Germline V gives CDR1 SGHTA, CDR2 FQGNSA. The CDR3 runs to 14 residues. Trimming took off 5 bases at V and 2 bases at J, with 10 bases between the two ends. CDR3: CASSPYRGNQPQHF. In nucleotides, the CDR3 is TGTGCCAGCAGCCCCTACAGGGGCAATCAGCCCCAGCATTTT.

The V gene is TRBV5-8, the J gene TRBJ1-4; TRBD1 matches at 7 bases. The J segment lost 7 bases and the V segment lost 3 bases, leaving 9 bases of the junction unmatched. Germline V gives CDR1 SGHTS, CDR2 YDEGEE. This CDR3 spans 15 amino acids. The CDR3 DNA reads TGTGCCAGCAGCTCCGGACAGGCCCAGGGTGAAAAACTGTTTTTT. Amino acid sequence: CASSSGQAQGEKLFF.

This clone was counted once. The V gene is TRBV28, the J gene TRBJ1-2; no clear D gene. Per the germline V gene, CDR1 is MDHEN and CDR2 is SYDVKM. Trimming took off 6 bases at V and 2 bases at J, with 7 bases between the two ends. The CDR3 loop spans 12 amino acids. Here the CDR3 reads CASRRENYGYTF. The CDR3 bases are TGTGCCAGCAGAAGAGAAAACTATGGCTACACCTTC.

The sample holds one count of this clone. V is TRBV5-1 and J is TRBJ1-3; no reliable D call. Germline V lookup: CDR1 SGHRS, CDR2 YFSETQ. The CDR3 extends over 16 amino acids. The ends were cut back, 3 bases at V and 0 bases at J, with 13 bases in the middle. CDR3 loop: CASSSDGPSSGNTIYF. The CDR3 DNA reads TGCGCCAGCAGCTCAGACGGCCCGTCCTCTGGAAACACCATATATTTT.

The chain joins TRBV28 to TRBJ1-5; D remains unclear. CDR3 size: 13 residues. Germline V CDR1 and CDR2: MDHEN, SYDVKM. V lost 8 bases and J lost 0, with 8 bases in between. The chain's CDR3 is CASGFGSNQPQHF. DNA of the CDR3: TGTGCCAGCGGATTCGGTAGCAATCAGCCCCAGCATTTT.

The rearrangement links TRBV27 to TRBJ2-5, with D possibly being TRBD2 (5 bases). CDR3 length: 16 residues. V lost 6 bases and J 1 base, leaving 18 bases between the germline ends. Germline CDR1 is MNHEY and CDR2 is SMNVEV (reference sequence). CDR3 sequence: CASSPSLHRGQETQYF. CDR3 in DNA: TGTGCCAGCAGCCCAAGCCTCCACCGGGGCCAAGAGACCCAGTACTTC.

The CDR3: CASRVRQPQETQYF. CDR3 in DNA: TGTGCCAGCAGAGTTCGACAGCCCCAAGAGACCCAGTACTTC. V and J are TRBV2 and TRBJ2-5, with D possibly TRBD1 on 5 matching bases. V was cut by 6 bases and J by 1 base, with 12 bases left in between. The CDR3 covers 14 residues. From germline, CDR1 is SNHLY and CDR2 FYNNEI. Full variable domain (rest looked up from reference TRBV2 and TRBJ2-5): EPEVTQTPSHQVTQMGQEVILRCVPISNHLYFYWYRQILGQKVEFLVSFYNNEISEKSEIFDDQFSVERPDGSNFTLKIRSTKLEDSAMYFCASRVRQPQETQYFGPGTRLLVL.

This sequence joins TRBV14 and TRBJ1-3; D is ambiguous. The CDR3 loop spans 13 amino acids. The V and J ends lost 7 bases and 0 bases respectively, with 7 bases between them. CDR1 SGHDN and CDR2 FVKESK come from the germline V gene. Here the CDR3 reads CASTLSSGNTIYF. CDR3 DNA sequence: TGTGCCAGCACGCTTTCCTCTGGAAACACCATATATTTT.

The chain is built from TRBV6-5 and TRBJ1-4, with 8 bases matching TRBD1. CDR3 length: 14 residues. In germline, CDR1 is MNHEY, CDR2 SVGAGI. With 6 bases clipped from V and 4 bases from J, the junction kept 4 bases outside the gene matches. In nucleotides, the CDR3 is TGTGCCAGCAGAAGAGACAGGGGTAATGAAAAACTGTTTTTT. This encodes CASRRDRGNEKLFF.

This clone was detected once. The chain is built from TRBV4-1 and TRBJ1-5; D is ambiguous. There are 15 residues in the CDR3. CDR1 and CDR2 from the germline V gene are MGHRA and YSYEKL. V was clipped by 1 base and J by 7 bases, with 14 bases between them. CDR3 loop: CASSQGDNAFQPQHF. DNA of the CDR3: TGCGCCAGCAGCCAAGGGGATAACGCCTTCCAGCCCCAGCATTTT.

CDR3 DNA sequence: TGTGCCAGCAGCCCGGAATACACGAACTATGGCTACACCTTC. This translates into CASSPEYTNYGYTF. This chain links TRBV2 with TRBJ1-2; D is undetermined. With 6 bases removed from V and 2 bases from J, the gap between germline ends came to 13 bases. The V gene's germline CDR1 is SNHLY and CDR2 FYNNEI. The CDR3 is made up of 14 amino acids. The full variable domain, with the rest looked up from reference TRBV2 and TRBJ1-2, is EPEVTQTPSHQVTQMGQEVILRCVPISNHLYFYWYRQILGQKVEFLVSFYNNEISEKSEIFDDQFSVERPDGSNFTLKIRSTKLEDSAMYFCASSPEYTNYGYTFGSGTRLTVV.

This clone came up once. The V gene is TRBV5-1, the J gene TRBJ2-7; 11 nucleotides agree with TRBD2. Trimming at V came to 0 bases and at J to 3 bases, leaving 8 bases not matched to a gene. Germline CDR1 and CDR2: SGHRS and YFSETQ. The CDR3 spans 17 residues. The DNA of the CDR3 is TGCGCCAGCAGCTTGGGTCCCCCTACTAGCGGGAGCTACGAGCAGTACTTC. This translates into CASSLGPPTSGSYEQYF.

This clone occurred a few times. This chain connects TRBV5-1 to TRBJ2-1, with a weak D call TRBD1 (6 bases). Deletions cut 4 bases from V and 2 bases from J, with 7 bases between. This CDR3 has 13 amino acids. Germline CDR1 and CDR2: SGHRS and YFSETQ. The CDR3 reads CASSRDTYNEQFF. The CDR3 nucleotides read TGCGCCAGCAGCAGGGACACCTACAATGAGCAGTTCTTC. The variable domain in full, with the rest retrieved from reference TRBV5-1 and TRBJ2-1, is KAGVTQTPRYLIKTRGQQVTLSCSPISGHRSVSWYQQTPGQGLQFLFEYFSETQRNKGNFPGRFSGRQFSNSRSEMNVSTLELGDSALYLCASSRDTYNEQFFGPGTRLTVL.

The rearrangement links TRBV27 to TRBJ2-7, with 15 bases aligning to TRBD2. From germline, CDR1 is MNHEY and CDR2 SMNVEV (reference sequence). The junction had 5 bases not matched to a gene; V was cut back by 4 bases and J by 4 bases. This CDR3 contains 16 residues. The CDR3 region has the DNA TGTGCCAGCAGTTCCGGGACTAGCGGGAGGTTGTACGAGCAGTACTTC. Protein product: CASSSGTSGRLYEQYF.

The V call is TRBV6-1, the J call TRBJ1-5; D remains unclear. V dropped 2 bases and J dropped 7 bases, with 12 bases sitting between them. The CDR3 runs to 14 residues. In germline, CDR1 is MNHNS, CDR2 SASEGT. The CDR3: CASSENWGGQPQHF. The CDR3 DNA sequence: TGTGCCAGCAGTGAAAACTGGGGTGGCCAGCCCCAGCATTTT.

The V gene is TRBV5-8, the J gene TRBJ1-5; D unresolved. Trimming took 7 bases from V and 3 from J, leaving 14 bases between them. CDR1 and CDR2 (germline): SGHTS, YDEGEE. This CDR3 has 14 residues. CDR3 region: CASGFGLSNQPQHF. The CDR3 DNA sequence: TGTGCCAGCGGATTCGGGTTATCCAATCAGCCCCAGCATTTT.

This chain uses TRBV6-5 with TRBJ2-1; 8 nucleotides line up with TRBD1. This CDR3 is built from 15 residues. The junction had 5 bases not matched to a gene; V was cut back by 3 bases and J by 4 bases. Germline V gene lookup returns CDR1 MNHEY and CDR2 SVGAGI. The CDR3 here is CASSYITGGYNEQFF. CDR3 coding DNA: TGTGCCAGCAGTTATATAACAGGGGGGTACAATGAGCAGTTCTTC.

The chain carries TRBV28 and TRBJ2-2, with 7 bases lining up with TRBD2. V dropped 3 bases and J dropped 2; count of bases not matched to a gene: 6. Germline V CDR1 and CDR2: MDHEN, SYDVKM. The CDR3 has 16 residues. CDR3 DNA sequence: TGTGCCAGCAGTTTCCGAGTAGCGGGCAACACCGGGGAGCTGTTTTTT. Its protein is CASSFRVAGNTGELFF. The variable domain in full, completed from reference TRBV28 and TRBJ2-2, reads DVKVTQSSRYLVKRTGEKVFLECVQDMDHENMFWYRQDPGLGLRLIYFSYDVKMKEKGDIPEGYSVSREKKERFSLILESASTNQTSMYLCASSFRVAGNTGELFFGEGSRLTVL.